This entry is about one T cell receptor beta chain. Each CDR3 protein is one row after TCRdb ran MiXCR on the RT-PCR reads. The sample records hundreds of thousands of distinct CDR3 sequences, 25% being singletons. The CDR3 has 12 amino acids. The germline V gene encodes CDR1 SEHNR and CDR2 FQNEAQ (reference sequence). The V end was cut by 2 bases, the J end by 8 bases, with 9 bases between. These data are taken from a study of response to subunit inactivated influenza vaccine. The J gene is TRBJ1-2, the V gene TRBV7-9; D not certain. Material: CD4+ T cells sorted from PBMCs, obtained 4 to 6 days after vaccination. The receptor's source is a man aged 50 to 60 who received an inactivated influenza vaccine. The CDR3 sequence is CASSLRGKGYTF. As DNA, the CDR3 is TGTGCCAGCAGCTTAAGAGGGAAGGGCTACACCTTC.